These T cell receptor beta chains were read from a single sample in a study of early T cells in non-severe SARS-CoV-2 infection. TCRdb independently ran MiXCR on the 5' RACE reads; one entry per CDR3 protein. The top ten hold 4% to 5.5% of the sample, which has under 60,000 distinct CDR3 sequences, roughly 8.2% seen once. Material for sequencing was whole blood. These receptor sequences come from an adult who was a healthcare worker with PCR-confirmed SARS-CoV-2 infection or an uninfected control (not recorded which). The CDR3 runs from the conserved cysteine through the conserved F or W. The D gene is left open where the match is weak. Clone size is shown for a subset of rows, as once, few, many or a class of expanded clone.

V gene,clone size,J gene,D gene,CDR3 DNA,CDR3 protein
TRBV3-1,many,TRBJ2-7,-,TGTGCCAGCAGCCGGACCGGGGTGGGCTACGAGCAGTACTTC,CASSRTGVGYEQYF
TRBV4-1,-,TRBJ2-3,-,TGCGCCAGCAGCCAAGACAGGAGCACAGATTCGCAGTATTTT,CASSQDRSTDSQYF
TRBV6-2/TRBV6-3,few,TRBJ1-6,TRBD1,TGTGCCAGCAGATCCGGGACAGGGAGAGCACCCCTCCACTTT,CASRSGTGRAPLHF
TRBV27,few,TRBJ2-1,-,TGTGCCAGCGGGGTAGCGGCCCCCTTCTACAATGAGCAGTTCTTC,CASGVAAPFYNEQFF
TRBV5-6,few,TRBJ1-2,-,TGTGCCAGCAGCTTTGAGGGTTTCTATGGCTACACCTTC,CASSFEGFYGYTF
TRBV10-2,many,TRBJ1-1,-,TGCGCCAGCACCTACTTTCCGGACGGTGAAGCTTTCTTT,CASTYFPDGEAFF
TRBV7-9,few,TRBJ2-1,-,TGTGCCAGCAGCTTTCGACTAAGCTCCTACAATGAGCAGTTCTTC,CASSFRLSSYNEQFF
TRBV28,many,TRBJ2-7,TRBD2,TGTGCCAGCAGGACTAGCGGGAGTTACGAGCAGTACTTC,CASRTSGSYEQYF
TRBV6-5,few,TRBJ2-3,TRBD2,TGTGCCAGCAGACGCGGGGGGGTTGAGTATTTT,CASRRGGVEYF
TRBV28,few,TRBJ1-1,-,TGTGCCAGCAGTTTAAGCGAAGGGGGACGGAGGGACACTGAAGCTTTCTTT,CASSLSEGGRRDTEAFF
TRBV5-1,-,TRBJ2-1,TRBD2,TGCGCCAGCAGCTTGACTAGCGGGGAGTACAATGAGCAGTTCTTC,CASSLTSGEYNEQFF
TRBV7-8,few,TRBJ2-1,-,TGTGCCAGCAGCTACAGAGGGACCACCTCCCGAGAGCAGTTCTTC,CASSYRGTTSREQFF
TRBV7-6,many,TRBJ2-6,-,TGTGCCAGCAGCCCAAATCCTGGGGCCAACGTCCTGACTTTC,CASSPNPGANVLTF
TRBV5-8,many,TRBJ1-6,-,TGTGCCAGCAGCTTGGGCAGATATAATTCACCCCTCCACTTT,CASSLGRYNSPLHF
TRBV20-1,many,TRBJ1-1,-,TGCAGTGCTAGAGCAGGGGCTACTGAAGCTTTCTTT,CSARAGATEAFF
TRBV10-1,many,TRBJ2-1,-,TGCGCCAGCAGCGAAACCGCCGAGCGAAATGAGCAGTTCTTC,CASSETAERNEQFF
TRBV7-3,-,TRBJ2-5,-,TGTGCCAGCAGCTTAAATCCGGGAGTGGAGACCCAGTACTTC,CASSLNPGVETQYF
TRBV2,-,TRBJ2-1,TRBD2,TGTGCCAGCAGTGAATTTGGGACTAGTCTTTATGAGCAGTTCTTC,CASSEFGTSLYEQFF
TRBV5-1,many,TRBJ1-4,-,TGCGCCAGCAGCTTGGCCGGCGAAAAACTGTTTTTT,CASSLAGEKLFF
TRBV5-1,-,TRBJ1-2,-,TGCGCCAGCAGCTTGGCCTCCGCTAACTATGGCTACACCTTC,CASSLASANYGYTF
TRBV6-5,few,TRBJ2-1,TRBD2,TGTGCCAGCAGTTACTCCGGGACTAGCGGGAGCTATGAGCAGTTCTTC,CASSYSGTSGSYEQFF
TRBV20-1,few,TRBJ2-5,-,TGCAGTGCTTTGGGACCGAGCCAAGAGACCCAGTACTTC,CSALGPSQETQYF
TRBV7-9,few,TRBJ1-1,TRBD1,TGTGCCAGCAGCTTACCCCAGGGGGAAGCTGAAGCTTTCTTT,CASSLPQGEAEAFF
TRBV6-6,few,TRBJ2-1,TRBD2,TGTGCCAGCAGTCGAGCCCCTAGCGGGGGGAAATACAATGAGCAGTTCTTC,CASSRAPSGGKYNEQFF
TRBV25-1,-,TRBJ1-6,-,TGTGCCAGCAGACAATCAGGAGGCTCTAATTCACCCCTCCACTTT,CASRQSGGSNSPLHF
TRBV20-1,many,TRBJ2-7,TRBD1,TGCAGTGCTAAAAAGACAGGGCAAGAGCAGTACTTC,CSAKKTGQEQYF
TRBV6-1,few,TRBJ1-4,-,TGTGCCAGCAGTTCCCAGGGCGGGAGAGAAAAACTGTTTTTT,CASSSQGGREKLFF
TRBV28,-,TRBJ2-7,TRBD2,TGTGCCAGCGGAACAGCGGGATCGGGGGGGTACTACGAGCAGTACTTC,CASGTAGSGGYYEQYF
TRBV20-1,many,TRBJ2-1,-,TGCAGTGCTACTCGTGCTAGGACCTATGAGCAGTTCTTC,CSATRARTYEQFF
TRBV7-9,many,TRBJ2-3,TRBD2,TGTGCCAGCAGTCCTAACGGGAGGGTCACAGATACGCAGTATTTT,CASSPNGRVTDTQYF
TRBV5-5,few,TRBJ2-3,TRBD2,TGTGCCAGCAGGGATACTAGCGGGACGGATACGCAGTATTTT,CASRDTSGTDTQYF
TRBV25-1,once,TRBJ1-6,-,TGTGCCAGCAGTCCCCTCCTGGGGCATTCACCCCTCCACTTT,CASSPLLGHSPLHF
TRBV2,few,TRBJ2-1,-,TGTGCCACCAGGGGAGATTCTGCCTATGAGCAGTTCTTC,CATRGDSAYEQFF
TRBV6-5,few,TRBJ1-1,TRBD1,TGTGCCAGCAGTTCAGTCGGCCAGGGGGCTTCTGAAGCTTTCTTT,CASSSVGQGASEAFF
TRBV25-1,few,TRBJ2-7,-,TGTGCCAGCAGTGAGTGGGACGAGCAGTACTTC,CASSEWDEQYF
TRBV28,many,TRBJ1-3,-,TGTGCCAGCAGTTTCGGGGGGCGTACTGGAAACACCATATATTTT,CASSFGGRTGNTIYF
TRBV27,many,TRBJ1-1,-,TGTGCCAGCAGTTTAAGGGGTGAAGCTTTCTTT,CASSLRGEAFF
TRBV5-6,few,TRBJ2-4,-,TGTGCCAGCAGCCTTGACAGGACCAGCAACATTCAGTACTTC,CASSLDRTSNIQYF
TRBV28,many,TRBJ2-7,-,TGTGCCAGCAGTTTGGACAGACTCTACGAGCAGTACTTC,CASSLDRLYEQYF
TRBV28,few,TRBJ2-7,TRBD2,TGTGTCCAGGACATAGCGGGAGTCCTTGGGGAGCAGTACTTC,CVQDIAGVLGEQYF
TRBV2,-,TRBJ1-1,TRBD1,TGTGCCAGCAGGGGCCAGGGGGCGGGCACTGAAGCTTTCTTT,CASRGQGAGTEAFF
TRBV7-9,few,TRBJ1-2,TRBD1,TGTGCCAGCAGCTTTAAAACAGGGGATGGCTACACCTTC,CASSFKTGDGYTF
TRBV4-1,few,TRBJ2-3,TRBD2,TGCGCCAGCAGCCAAGAGGGACTAGCGGGGAGGAATACGCAGTATTTT,CASSQEGLAGRNTQYF
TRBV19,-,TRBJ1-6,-,TGTGCCAGTACTTCCCTTGAGAGAAATTCACCCCTCCACTTT,CASTSLERNSPLHF
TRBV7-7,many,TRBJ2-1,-,TGTGCCAAGTATCAAGTTGGTAGGTTCTTGCATGAGCAGTTCTTC,CAKYQVGRFLHEQFF
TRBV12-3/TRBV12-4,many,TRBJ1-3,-,TGTGCCAGCAGAAGGGATTTCTCTGGAAACACCATATATTTT,CASRRDFSGNTIYF
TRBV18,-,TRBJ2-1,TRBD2,TGTGCCAGCTCACTCAGTGGGAGGGACAATGAGCAGTTCTTC,CASSLSGRDNEQFF
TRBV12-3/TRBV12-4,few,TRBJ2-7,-,TGTGCCAGCAGTTCCCGGGACCGAGCCTACGAGCAGTACTTC,CASSSRDRAYEQYF
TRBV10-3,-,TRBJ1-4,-,TGTGCCATCAGTGAGTCGAAGGGAGCTAATGAAAAACTGTTTTTT,CAISESKGANEKLFF
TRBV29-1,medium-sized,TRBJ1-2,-,TGCAGCGTTGACAGCTCCTATGGCTACACCTTC,CSVDSSYGYTF
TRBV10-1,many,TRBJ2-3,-,TGCGCCAGCAAACCAGGGGGGACAGATACGCAGTATTTT,CASKPGGTDTQYF
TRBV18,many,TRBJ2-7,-,TGTGCCAGCTCACCGGACACCTCCTACGAGCAGTACTTC,CASSPDTSYEQYF
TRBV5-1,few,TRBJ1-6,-,TGCGCCAGCAGCTTGGCCGCGAGGGGCAGCTCCTATAATTCACCCCTCCACTTT,CASSLAARGSSYNSPLHF
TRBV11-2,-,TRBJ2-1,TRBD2,TGTGCCAGCAGCTTTCTAGCGGGAGCCACCGATGAGCAGTTCTTC,CASSFLAGATDEQFF